This T cell receptor beta chain was profiled in a study of T-cell memory formation after mild COVID-19. Broader study findings: Clones contracting day 15 to 85 were balanced CD4/CD8; later expanders leaned CD4+.

As for this clonotype: The antigen is unknown.

TCRdb reanalysed the 5' RACE reads using MiXCR and keeps one entry per CDR3 protein. Of about 250,000 distinct CDR3 sequences listed, approximately 15% are singletons. V lost 3 bases, J lost 1 base, and 15 bases lay in between. The CDR3 extends over 16 amino acids. Sequenced input: PBMCs or a T cell subset sorted from them (not recorded which). The receptor was isolated from an adult woman who had mild COVID-19 (a few samples of this study predate the infection). Cell type and time point are not known. V usage is TRBV12-3 or TRBV12-4 and J usage is TRBJ1-1; D is unclear. CDR3 sequence reads: CASSFGVIETNTEAFF. The CDR3 DNA is TGTGCCAGCAGTTTCGGAGTTATCGAGACGAACACTGAAGCTTTCTTT.